The next 19 T cell receptor beta chains were all read from a single sample in a study of response to subunit inactivated influenza vaccine. TCRdb redid the calling of the RT-PCR reads with MiXCR, one entry per CDR3 protein. Here the sample spans 450,000 to 600,000 distinct CDR3 sequences, approximately 6.9% being singletons. Source: PBMCs from blood, taken roughly 24 months after vaccination. These TCRs come from a man aged 50-75 years who received an inactivated influenza vaccine.

V and J are TRBV29-1 and TRBJ1-4; 9 positions agree with TRBD1. The CDR3 loop spans 13 amino acids. The germline V gene has CDR1 SQVTM and CDR2 ANQGSEA. V shed 7 bases, J shed 4 bases, and the junction held 4 bases outside the gene matches. The CDR3 nucleotides are TGCAGCGGCCGGACAGGGGATAATGAAAAACTGTTTTTT. It translates to CSGRTGDNEKLFF. The full variable domain, with the rest looked up from reference TRBV29-1 and TRBJ1-4, is SAVISQKPSRDICQRGTSLTIQCQVDSQVTMMFWYRQQPGQSLTLIATANQGSEATYESGFVIDKFPISRPNLTFSTLTVSNMSPEDSSIYLCSGRTGDNEKLFFGSGTQLSVL.

At least ten counts were recorded for this clonotype. V and J are TRBV5-1 and TRBJ2-7; D remains unclear. Germline CDR1 reads SGHRS; CDR2 reads YFSETQ. Trimming removed 2 bases at V and 7 bases at J, with 19 bases between. The CDR3 is 15 residues long. The CDR3 loop is CASSFYELDRVEQYF. DNA of the CDR3: TGCGCCAGCAGCTTCTACGAATTGGACCGAGTTGAGCAGTACTTC.

This clonotype was seen more than once but under ten times. The gene calls are TRBV6-5 and TRBJ2-5, with 8 bases identical to TRBD1. Germline-derived CDR1 and CDR2 are MNHEY and SVGAGI. V lost 0 bases, J lost 7 bases, and 10 bases stayed unmatched. The CDR3 extends over 16 amino acids. The DNA for the CDR3 is TGTGCCAGCAGTTACTCCGGGACAGGAACCGTCGGGACCCAGTACTTC. Protein: CASSYSGTGTVGTQYF.

This clonotype was observed at least ten times. The gene calls are TRBV24-1 and TRBJ2-1; 10 nucleotides align to TRBD2. Looked up from germline, CDR1 is KGHDR and CDR2 is SFDVKD. V dropped 2 bases and J dropped 1; count of bases not matched to a gene: 4. This CDR3 has 17 residues. The CDR3 loop reads CATSDSGTSVSYNEQFF. The CDR3 region has the DNA TGTGCCACCAGTGATTCCGGGACTAGCGTATCCTACAATGAGCAGTTCTTC.

The V gene is TRBV12-3 or TRBV12-4, the J gene TRBJ1-5; 10 nucleotides agree with TRBD1. J was trimmed by 1 base and V by 4 bases; bases with no gene match: 7. This CDR3 contains 17 residues. The CDR3 spells CASSSNRQGASNQPQHF. As DNA, the CDR3 is TGTGCCAGCAGTTCGAACCGACAGGGGGCGAGCAATCAGCCCCAGCATTTT.

For the CDR3, the DNA is TGTGCCACCAGCAGACCGACTGGGAACACCGGGGAGCTGTTTTTT. Its translation is CATSRPTGNTGELFF. The genes are TRBV15 and TRBJ2-2; D remains unclear. This CDR3 region has 15 residues. The germline CDR1 and CDR2 sequences are LNHNV and YYDKDF (reference sequence). V lost 2 bases, J lost 1 base, and 8 bases lay in between.

The CDR3 DNA is TGTGCCAGCAGCCGTAGCGGGAGACGGAGTAAAAACATTCAGTACTTC. The encoded protein is CASSRSGRRSKNIQYF. The chain joins TRBV28 to TRBJ2-4; 9 nucleotides line up with TRBD2. CDR1 and CDR2 (germline): MDHEN, SYDVKM. The CDR3 is made up of 16 amino acids. With V trimmed by 6 bases and J by 4 bases, 10 bases remained unmatched.

Only a few counts were recorded for this clonotype. The J gene is TRBJ2-6, the V gene TRBV20-1, with D perhaps TRBD1 or TRBD2 (6 bases each). The CDR3 spans 17 residues. CDR1 and CDR2 (germline): DFQATT, SNEGSKA (reference sequence). Trimming removed 5 bases at V and 0 bases at J, with 17 bases between. CDR3 in DNA: TGCAGTGCTCCTGGGGGGCTGTCCCTCTCTGGGGCCAACGTCCTGACTTTC. It yields the protein CSAPGGLSLSGANVLTF.

This clonotype has a count of ten or more. The V call is TRBV5-1, the J call TRBJ2-5; D is uncertain. V gave up 0 bases and J gave up 1 base, with 1 base separating them. Germline assignment: CDR1 SGHRS and CDR2 YFSETQ. The CDR3 runs 12 residues. The CDR3 spells CASSLAQETQYF. CDR3 in DNA: TGCGCCAGCAGCTTGGCCCAAGAGACCCAGTACTTC.

About this clonotype itself: One end of the junction is discordant with germline, which a read error may explain. The chain is built from TRBV18 and TRBJ1-2; the D gene is possibly TRBD1 (6 bases). The germline V gene has CDR1 KGHSH and CDR2 LQKENI. This CDR3 is built from 15 residues. The CDR3 spells CASSPQQGIDYGYTF. CDR3 sequence (DNA): TGTGCCAGCTCACCACAACAGGGAATAGACTACGGCTACACCTTC.

The rearrangement uses TRBV4-1 and TRBJ1-5; 7 bases agree with TRBD1. This CDR3 region has 15 residues. From germline, CDR1 is MGHRA and CDR2 YSYEKL. J was trimmed by 4 bases and V by 2 bases; bases with no gene match: 5. DNA for the CDR3: TGCGCCAGCAGCCAAACCCAGACAGGGAATCAGCCCCAGCATTTT. Its protein is CASSQTQTGNQPQHF.

This chain links TRBV27 with TRBJ1-2, with a possible D match to TRBD1 (5 bases). V lost 2 bases and J 8 bases, leaving 9 bases between the germline ends. From germline, CDR1 is MNHEY and CDR2 SMNVEV (reference sequence). This CDR3 is built from 12 residues. CDR3 in amino acids: CASSLKGNGYTF. DNA for the CDR3: TGTGCCAGCAGTTTAAAGGGGAACGGCTACACCTTC.

V is TRBV4-1 and J is TRBJ1-1; 7 nucleotides line up with TRBD1. The ends lost 4 bases at V and 5 bases at J; junction bases unmatched: 4. The CDR3 covers 13 residues. In germline, CDR1 is MGHRA, CDR2 YSYEKL. This CDR3 is CASSRDRATEAFF. The CDR3 DNA is TGCGCCAGCAGCCGTGACAGGGCTACTGAAGCTTTCTTT.

The rearrangement joins TRBV7-6 to TRBJ1-4, with 7 bases aligning to TRBD1. CDR3 length equals 17 residues. With V trimmed by 5 bases and J by 3 bases, 12 bases remained unmatched. The germline V gene encodes CDR1 SGHVS and CDR2 FNYEAQ. The CDR3 DNA sequence: TGTGCCAGCAGCAAATCGCGGGACAGAACGGCTAATGAAAAACTGTTTTTT. Translated, it gives CASSKSRDRTANEKLFF. Variable domain in full (rest from reference TRBV7-6 and TRBJ1-4): GAGVSQSPRYKVTKRGQDVALRCDPISGHVSLYWYRQALGQGPEFLTYFNYEAQQDKSGLPNDRFSAERPEGSISTLTIQRTEQRDSAMYRCASSKSRDRTANEKLFFGSGTQLSVL.

This clonotype was observed a few times. The rearrangement uses TRBV20-1 and TRBJ2-5; D may match TRBD1 or TRBD2 (5 bases each). The CDR3 is made up of 14 amino acids. CDR1 is DFQATT, CDR2 SNEGSKA, per germline (reference sequence). V was pared by 0 bases and J by 1 base, with 9 bases between. DNA for the CDR3: TGCAGTGCTAGAGAGGCAGGGACCCAAGAGACCCAGTACTTC. Its protein is CSAREAGTQETQYF.

The chain recombines TRBV5-5 with TRBJ2-2; D gene uncertain. This CDR3 spans 16 amino acids. CDR1 SGHKS and CDR2 YYEKEE come from the germline V gene (reference sequence). The germline V and J ends were trimmed by 0 bases and 0 bases, with 9 bases remaining between them. The CDR3 DNA follows: TGTGCCAGCAGCTTGGCAAGGGATACGAACACCGGGGAGCTGTTTTTT. This gives the protein CASSLARDTNTGELFF.

V usage is TRBV7-6 and J usage is TRBJ2-2, with 7 nucleotides matching TRBD2. This CDR3 is built from 20 residues. Germline V gene data show CDR1 as SGHVS and CDR2 as FNYEAQ. V gave up 5 bases and J gave up 1 base; unmatched junction bases: 19. The CDR3 DNA sequence: TGTGCCAGCAGCCTTAAAGGCGGGAGCGGGCACAAACAGAACACCGGGGAGCTGTTTTTT. It specifies CASSLKGGSGHKQNTGELFF.

In this sample, this clonotype turned up a few times. J is TRBJ2-2 and V is TRBV6-2 or TRBV6-3; D might be TRBD2 (5 bases). Deletions cut 7 bases from V and 0 bases from J, with 9 bases between. This CDR3 contains 14 residues. CDR1 is MNHEY, CDR2 SVGEGT, per germline. CDR3 sequence (DNA): TGTGCCAGCAACTTCGGGACGAACACCGGGGAGCTGTTTTTT. This translates into CASNFGTNTGELFF.

This clonotype came up many times. This chain connects TRBV12-3 or TRBV12-4 to TRBJ2-5, with D perhaps matching TRBD1 or TRBD2 (7 bases each). There are 15 residues in the CDR3. Trimming stripped 5 bases from V and 4 bases from J, with 17 bases between. The CDR3 region is CASSPRGGHLETQYF. In nucleotides, the CDR3 is TGTGCCAGCAGTCCCAGGGGGGGGCACCTAGAGACCCAGTACTTC.